One T cell receptor (beta chain) is described in this entry. The data were obtained in a study of blood T cell repertoires in COVID-19. Study as a whole: COVID-19 samples collected from the United States, Italy and Spain covered acute and convalescent phases. The cDNA or gDNA used as material had been derived from T cells, B-cell-depleted T cells, or PBMCs.

Per the study methods: For nucleated cells, counts were estimated from reference gene primer amplification. The data were produced by immunoSEQ multiplex PCR, yet TCRdb's version contains in-frame clones alone and is incomplete. From that table come the V and J calls and clone size; the DNA was used to work out D and trimming. This sample has around 64,000 clones; roughly 85% occur once, and the top ten carry roughly 3%. V was trimmed by 7 bases and J by 5 bases, leaving 9 bases between them. This CDR3 spans 11 amino acids. Germline CDR1 DFQATT, CDR2 SNEGSKA (reference sequence). The sequence was obtained from a man aged 55 to 70 with acute or convalescent COVID-19. Sequenced input: peripheral blood. The rearrangement joins TRBV20-1 to TRBJ2-1, with a possible D match to TRBD2 (5 bases). The CDR3 DNA follows: TGCAGTGTCGGGCGGGACAATGAGCAGTTCTTC. Translated: CSVGRDNEQFF.